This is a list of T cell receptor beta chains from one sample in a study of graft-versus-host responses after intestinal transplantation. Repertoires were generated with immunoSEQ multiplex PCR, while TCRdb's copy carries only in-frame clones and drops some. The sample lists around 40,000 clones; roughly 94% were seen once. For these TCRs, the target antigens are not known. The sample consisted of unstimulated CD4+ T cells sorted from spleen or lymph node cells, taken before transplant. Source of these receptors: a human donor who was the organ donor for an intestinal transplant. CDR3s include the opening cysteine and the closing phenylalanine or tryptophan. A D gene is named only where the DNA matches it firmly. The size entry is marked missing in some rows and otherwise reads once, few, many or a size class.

cdr3_nt: TGTGCCAGCAGCGTGCGGGGAACGAGCTCCTACGAGCAGTACTTC
cdr3_aa: CASSVRGTSSYEQYF
clone_size: -
v_call: TRBV9
j_call: TRBJ2-7
d_call: -

cdr3_nt: TGTGCCAGCAGTGAAATTCCGCAGGGAGATGGCTACACCTTC
cdr3_aa: CASSEIPQGDGYTF
clone_size: -
v_call: TRBV6-1
j_call: TRBJ1-2
d_call: -

cdr3_nt: TGTGCCAGCAGCTTACAGGGCTCCTATAATTCACCCCTCCACTTT
cdr3_aa: CASSLQGSYNSPLHF
clone_size: -
v_call: TRBV7-6
j_call: TRBJ1-6
d_call: -

cdr3_nt: TGTGCCAGCAGCCCCGACAGGGGAACTAACCATGGCTACACCTTC
cdr3_aa: CASSPDRGTNHGYTF
clone_size: -
v_call: TRBV5-4
j_call: TRBJ1-2
d_call: TRBD1

cdr3_nt: TGTGCCAGCAGCCCCGGTCTGGGACAGGGTTATCAGCCCCAGCATTTT
cdr3_aa: CASSPGLGQGYQPQHF
clone_size: -
v_call: TRBV6-6
j_call: TRBJ1-5
d_call: TRBD1

cdr3_nt: TGTGCCAGCAGCTTAGCAGGGCCCAATCAGCCCCAGCATTTT
cdr3_aa: CASSLAGPNQPQHF
clone_size: -
v_call: TRBV7-2
j_call: TRBJ1-5
d_call: -

cdr3_nt: TGTGCCAGCAGCTTAGCTGGTCCAGGGGGCCGCGAGACCCAGTACTTC
cdr3_aa: CASSLAGPGGRETQYF
clone_size: once
v_call: TRBV7-2
j_call: TRBJ2-5
d_call: TRBD1

cdr3_nt: TGTGCCAGCAGATGGGGGCGAGGCACAGATACGCAGTATTTT
cdr3_aa: CASRWGRGTDTQYF
clone_size: -
v_call: TRBV6-5
j_call: TRBJ2-3
d_call: -

cdr3_nt: TGTGCCAGCAGCCACCCGGGACAGGGAAGAGGTCAGCCCCAGCATTTT
cdr3_aa: CASSHPGQGRGQPQHF
clone_size: -
v_call: TRBV4-2
j_call: TRBJ1-5
d_call: TRBD1

cdr3_nt: TGTGCCAGCTCCACCGGGACACAAGAGACCCAGTACTTC
cdr3_aa: CASSTGTQETQYF
clone_size: -
v_call: TRBV18
j_call: TRBJ2-5
d_call: -

cdr3_nt: TGCGCCAGCCAGGACGGGTGGGTCGATGAGCAGTTCTTC
cdr3_aa: CASQDGWVDEQFF
clone_size: -
v_call: TRBV5-1
j_call: TRBJ2-1
d_call: -

cdr3_nt: TGTGCCAGCAGTGAAGGAACGGGACAGGGAGTCTATGGCTACACCTTC
cdr3_aa: CASSEGTGQGVYGYTF
clone_size: -
v_call: TRBV2
j_call: TRBJ1-2
d_call: TRBD1

cdr3_nt: TGTGCCAGCAGCCCCGTAGGGGGAAACTACGAGCAGTACTTC
cdr3_aa: CASSPVGGNYEQYF
clone_size: -
v_call: TRBV27
j_call: TRBJ2-7
d_call: -

cdr3_nt: TGTGCCAGCAGGGGGGGGGCGAACACCGGGGAGCTGTTTTTT
cdr3_aa: CASRGGANTGELFF
clone_size: -
v_call: TRBV7-7
j_call: TRBJ2-2
d_call: TRBD2

cdr3_nt: TGTGCCAGCAGCCTATCCGGGACAGGGTACGAGCAGTACTTC
cdr3_aa: CASSLSGTGYEQYF
clone_size: -
v_call: TRBV7-2
j_call: TRBJ2-7
d_call: TRBD1

cdr3_nt: TGTGCCAGCAGTGAAAGGAGGGGGCAGTTCTTC
cdr3_aa: CASSERRGQFF
clone_size: -
v_call: TRBV6-1
j_call: TRBJ2-1
d_call: -

cdr3_nt: TGTGCCATCAGCGGTAATGCGAACACCGGGGAGCTGTTTTTT
cdr3_aa: CAISGNANTGELFF
clone_size: once
v_call: TRBV10-3
j_call: TRBJ2-2
d_call: -

cdr3_nt: TGTGCCAGCAGTCTAAGAAACAACAGGGGAACCACCGGGGAGCTGTTTTTT
cdr3_aa: CASSLRNNRGTTGELFF
clone_size: -
v_call: TRBV27
j_call: TRBJ2-2
d_call: TRBD1

cdr3_nt: TGTGCCAGCAGCCAAAGGGTGGGACTAGTGGCAGATACGCAGTATTTT
cdr3_aa: CASSQRVGLVADTQYF
clone_size: -
v_call: TRBV7-8
j_call: TRBJ2-3
d_call: TRBD2